This T cell receptor (beta chain) was observed in a study of T cells in localized non-small cell lung cancer. The study's findings and limits: Because only a single region of the tumor was sequenced, heterogeneity remains possible.

Repertoires were generated with immunoSEQ multiplex PCR, while TCRdb's copy carries only in-frame clones and drops some. The data contain roughly 26,000 clones, around 85% of them singletons. The ends were cut back, 0 bases at V and 6 bases at J, with 16 bases in the middle. The CDR3 is 15 amino acids. The germline V gene encodes CDR1 SGHDT and CDR2 YYEEEE. Points on this clone: Its antigen remains unidentified.

V gene TRBV5-6 combines with J gene TRBJ2-7; TRBD1 might be the D (5 bases). The sequences come from peripheral blood, collected before any cancer treatment. The TCR was taken from a man aged 40 to 69 with stage III squamous cell lung carcinoma. DNA of the CDR3: TGTGCCAGCAGCTTGGCTCAGGTAGGGGTTGGCGAGCAGTACTTC. Protein sequence: CASSLAQVGVGEQYF.